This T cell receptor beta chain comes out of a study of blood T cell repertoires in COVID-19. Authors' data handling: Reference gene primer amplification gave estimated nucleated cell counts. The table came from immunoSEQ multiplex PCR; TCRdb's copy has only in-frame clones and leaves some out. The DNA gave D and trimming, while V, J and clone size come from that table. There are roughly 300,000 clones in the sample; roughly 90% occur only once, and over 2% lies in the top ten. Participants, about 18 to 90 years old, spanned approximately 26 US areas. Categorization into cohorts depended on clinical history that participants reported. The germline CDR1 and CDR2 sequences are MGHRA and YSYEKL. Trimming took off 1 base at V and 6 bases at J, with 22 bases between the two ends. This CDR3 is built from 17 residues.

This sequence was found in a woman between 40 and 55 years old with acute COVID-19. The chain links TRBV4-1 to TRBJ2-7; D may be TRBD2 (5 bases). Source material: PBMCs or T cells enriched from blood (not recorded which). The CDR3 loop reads CASSQVGGRGFGGEQYF. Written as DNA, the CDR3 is TGCGCCAGCAGCCAAGTAGGCGGCCGCGGCTTTGGAGGCGAGCAGTACTTC.